These 19 T cell receptor beta chains were sequenced from one sample in a study of blood T cell repertoires in COVID-19. Clones were sequenced by immunoSEQ multiplex PCR, and TCRdb holds only the in-frame ones, with some missing. The table records 250,000 to 350,000 clones, around nine tenths of them present only once. The sequenced material came from peripheral blood. The receptors originated from a woman aged 60-75 years with acute or convalescent COVID-19.

Only a few counts were recorded for this clone. This chain's CDR3 is CASSLEGQTYNEQFF. As DNA, the CDR3 is TGCGCCAGCAGCTTGGAGGGACAGACCTACAATGAGCAGTTCTTC. This chain connects TRBV5-1 to TRBJ2-1; 7 nucleotides agree with TRBD1. This CDR3 has 15 residues. V gave up 0 bases and J gave up 2 bases; unmatched junction bases: 2. Germline V gene data show CDR1 as SGHRS and CDR2 as YFSETQ.

The chain combines TRBV2 with TRBJ1-2, with D tentatively TRBD1 (6 bases). V lost 6 bases, J lost 8 bases, and 13 bases lay in between. This CDR3 contains 12 residues. The germline gives CDR1 SNHLY, CDR2 FYNNEI. In DNA form, the CDR3 reads TGTGCCAGCAGAGGGACACCCGGAGGCTACACCTTC. Amino acid sequence: CASRGTPGGYTF.

This clone was observed a single time. V is TRBV3-1 (or the pseudogene TRBV3-2) and J is TRBJ1-5, with TRBD1 identical over 7 bases. V shed 6 bases, J shed 3 bases, and the junction held 8 bases outside the gene matches. The length of the CDR3 is 15 residues. Germline lookup yields CDR1 LGHDT and CDR2 YNNKEL (reference sequence). CDR3 sequence: CASSPTGAINQPQHF. The CDR3 coding sequence is TGTGCCAGCAGTCCCACAGGGGCCATCAATCAGCCCCAGCATTTT.

The J gene is TRBJ1-6, the V gene TRBV4-1, with a possible D match to TRBD1 (6 bases). The CDR3 extends over 15 amino acids. Per the germline V gene, CDR1 is MGHRA and CDR2 is YSYEKL. V lost 0 bases and J lost 10, with 13 bases in between. The CDR3 here is CASSQEYRVSSPLHF. CDR3 DNA: TGCGCCAGCAGCCAAGAATACAGGGTCTCATCACCCCTCCACTTT.

The chain recombines TRBV7-2 with TRBJ2-1; 13 nucleotides line up with TRBD2. V trimming: 5 bases; J trimming: 8 bases; junction bases outside the gene matches: 6. The V gene's germline CDR1 is SGHTA and CDR2 FQGNSA. The CDR3 loop spans 15 amino acids. The DNA for the CDR3 is TGTGCCAGCAGCGAAGGGACTAGCGGGATAGATGAGCAGTTCTTC. It codes for CASSEGTSGIDEQFF.

This chain uses TRBV28 with TRBJ2-7; 7 positions agree with TRBD1. This CDR3 region has 14 residues. Germline V lookup: CDR1 MDHEN, CDR2 SYDVKM. J was trimmed by 3 bases and V by 2 bases; bases with no gene match: 4. CDR3 nucleotide sequence: TGTGCCAGCAGTTTAACAGGGGTTAACTACGAGCAGTACTTC. Amino acid sequence: CASSLTGVNYEQYF.

This chain links TRBV5-3 with TRBJ2-1; D perhaps matches TRBD2 (5 bases). TRBV5-3 is an ORF; its function is uncertain. This CDR3 is built from 22 residues. With 0 bases removed from V and 0 bases from J, the gap between germline ends came to 28 bases. CDR3 protein: CARSLERGRQESRLSSYNEQFF. The CDR3 DNA reads as TGTGCCAGAAGCTTGGAACGGGGAAGGCAGGAATCCCGCCTCAGCTCCTACAATGAGCAGTTCTTC.

Remarks on this clone: The junction departs from germline at one end; a sequencing error may be responsible. The chain employs TRBV28 and TRBJ2-1, with a tentative D call TRBD1 (5 bases). The CDR3 totals 11 residues. CDR1 MDHEN and CDR2 SYDVKM come from the germline V gene. The CDR3 is CASSLLQTTVF. The CDR3, as DNA: TGTGCCAGCAGTTTACTACAAACGACAGTCTTC. Together with reference TRBV28 and TRBJ2-1, the CDR3 gives the full variable domain: DVKVTQSSRYLVKRTGEKVFLECVQDMDHENMFWYRQDPGLGLRLIYFSYDVKMKEKGDIPEGYSVSREKKERFSLILESASTNQTSMYLCASSLLQTTVFGPGTRLTVL.

J is TRBJ2-3 and V is TRBV5-8; no reliable D call. Trimming took off 2 bases at V and 3 bases at J, with 4 bases between the two ends. Germline V gene data show CDR1 as SGHTS and CDR2 as YDEGEE. CDR3 length equals 12 residues. The CDR3 region is CASSFQTDTQYF. CDR3 bases: TGTGCCAGCAGCTTCCAGACAGATACGCAGTATTTT.

The gene calls are TRBV3-1 (or the pseudogene TRBV3-2) and TRBJ2-7; 7 bases fit TRBD1. The J segment lost 7 bases and the V segment lost 1 base, leaving 1 base of the junction unmatched. The CDR3 is 12 amino acids. CDR1 and CDR2 (germline): LGHDT, YNNKEL (reference sequence). Written as DNA, the CDR3 is TGTGCCAGCAGCCAAGTACAGGGGGAGCAGTACTTC. Amino acids: CASSQVQGEQYF.

The chain joins TRBV7-6 to TRBJ2-4, with 11 bases aligning to TRBD2. The germline gives CDR1 SGHVS, CDR2 FNYEAQ. The CDR3 loop spans 17 amino acids. J gave up 0 bases and V 5 bases, and 6 bases lay outside the gene matches. The CDR3 DNA follows: TGTGCCAGCAGCCTTCCGACTAGCGGGATAGCCAAAAACATTCAGTACTTC. Amino acid sequence: CASSLPTSGIAKNIQYF. Complete variable domain (other parts from reference TRBV7-6 and TRBJ2-4): GAGVSQSPRYKVTKRGQDVALRCDPISGHVSLYWYRQALGQGPEFLTYFNYEAQQDKSGLPNDRFSAERPEGSISTLTIQRTEQRDSAMYRCASSLPTSGIAKNIQYFGAGTRLSVL.

The V and J genes are TRBV6-5 and TRBJ1-1; D may be TRBD1 (6 bases). The CDR3 has 10 amino acids. Deletions cut 8 bases from V and 11 bases from J, with 12 bases between. CDR1 and CDR2 (germline): MNHEY, SVGAGI. DNA for the CDR3: TGTGCCAGCCAGGGGCCCTCGGCTTTCTTT. Encoded protein: CASQGPSAFF.

J is TRBJ1-5 and V is TRBV4-2; 7 bases map to TRBD1. Germline CDR1 and CDR2: LGHNA and YNFKEQ. The CDR3 length is 18 residues. The V segment lost 0 bases and the J segment 0 bases; nucleotides outside the gene matches: 8. CDR3 sequence: CASSQEGQGEYSNQPQHF. CDR3 nucleotide sequence: TGTGCCAGCAGCCAAGAAGGGCAGGGGGAATATAGCAATCAGCCCCAGCATTTT.

The V gene is TRBV7-3, the J gene TRBJ2-3, with D maybe TRBD1 (7 bases). CDR1 is SGHTA, CDR2 FQGTGA, per germline. The CDR3 covers 16 residues. V was shortened by 2 bases and J by 4 bases, with 16 bases between the two germline ends. The CDR3 DNA sequence: TGTGCCAGCAGCTTACAGGGCAGGGGGAGGTCAGATACGCAGTATTTT. Translated: CASSLQGRGRSDTQYF.

The chain has TRBV21-1 and TRBJ1-5; TRBD1, the table's D call, was not compared with the DNA. TRBV21-1 is labeled a pseudogene. The CDR3 runs 16 residues. This CDR3 is CASSSPRDRDDQPQHF. In nucleotides, the CDR3 is TGTGCCAGCAGCAGCCCCCGGGACAGGGACGATCAGCCCCAGCATTTT.

V is TRBV6-5 and J is TRBJ1-2; D uncertain. Germline V lookup: CDR1 MNHEY, CDR2 SVGAGI. Trimming stripped 6 bases from V and 5 bases from J, with 10 bases between. The CDR3 is 12 residues long. DNA of the CDR3: TGTGCCAGCAGACCTCGGGATTATGGCTACACCTTC. It is translated as CASRPRDYGYTF.

In its sample, this clone was seen a few times. The rearrangement joins TRBV3-1 (or the pseudogene TRBV3-2) to TRBJ2-2; possible D gene TRBD1, 6 bases. Trimming took off 8 bases at V and 6 bases at J, with 7 bases between the two ends. Looked up from germline, CDR1 is LGHDT and CDR2 is YNNKEL (reference sequence). This CDR3 comprises 11 residues. In nucleotides, the CDR3 is TGTGCCAGCCACAGGGCCGGGGAGCTGTTTTTT. It codes for CASHRAGELFF.

The chain links TRBV2 to TRBJ1-1; TRBD1 matches 8 bases. V lost 6 bases to trimming and J lost 4 bases; unmatched junction nucleotides: 7. This CDR3 region has 14 residues. Per the germline V gene, CDR1 is SNHLY and CDR2 is FYNNEI. Here the CDR3 reads CASRGDRGGTEAFF. In nucleotides, the CDR3 is TGTGCCAGCAGGGGCGACAGGGGCGGCACTGAAGCTTTCTTT.

The chain joins TRBV6-2 or TRBV6-3 to TRBJ1-2; 10 nucleotides align to TRBD1. The length of the CDR3 is 15 residues. Per the germline V gene, CDR1 is MNHEY and CDR2 is SVGEGT. The V gene end was trimmed by 5 bases and the J gene end by 4 bases; junction bases not matched to a gene: 7. The CDR3 spells CASSTGQGGSYGYTF. CDR3 bases: TGTGCCAGCAGTACCGGACAGGGGGGATCCTATGGCTACACCTTC.